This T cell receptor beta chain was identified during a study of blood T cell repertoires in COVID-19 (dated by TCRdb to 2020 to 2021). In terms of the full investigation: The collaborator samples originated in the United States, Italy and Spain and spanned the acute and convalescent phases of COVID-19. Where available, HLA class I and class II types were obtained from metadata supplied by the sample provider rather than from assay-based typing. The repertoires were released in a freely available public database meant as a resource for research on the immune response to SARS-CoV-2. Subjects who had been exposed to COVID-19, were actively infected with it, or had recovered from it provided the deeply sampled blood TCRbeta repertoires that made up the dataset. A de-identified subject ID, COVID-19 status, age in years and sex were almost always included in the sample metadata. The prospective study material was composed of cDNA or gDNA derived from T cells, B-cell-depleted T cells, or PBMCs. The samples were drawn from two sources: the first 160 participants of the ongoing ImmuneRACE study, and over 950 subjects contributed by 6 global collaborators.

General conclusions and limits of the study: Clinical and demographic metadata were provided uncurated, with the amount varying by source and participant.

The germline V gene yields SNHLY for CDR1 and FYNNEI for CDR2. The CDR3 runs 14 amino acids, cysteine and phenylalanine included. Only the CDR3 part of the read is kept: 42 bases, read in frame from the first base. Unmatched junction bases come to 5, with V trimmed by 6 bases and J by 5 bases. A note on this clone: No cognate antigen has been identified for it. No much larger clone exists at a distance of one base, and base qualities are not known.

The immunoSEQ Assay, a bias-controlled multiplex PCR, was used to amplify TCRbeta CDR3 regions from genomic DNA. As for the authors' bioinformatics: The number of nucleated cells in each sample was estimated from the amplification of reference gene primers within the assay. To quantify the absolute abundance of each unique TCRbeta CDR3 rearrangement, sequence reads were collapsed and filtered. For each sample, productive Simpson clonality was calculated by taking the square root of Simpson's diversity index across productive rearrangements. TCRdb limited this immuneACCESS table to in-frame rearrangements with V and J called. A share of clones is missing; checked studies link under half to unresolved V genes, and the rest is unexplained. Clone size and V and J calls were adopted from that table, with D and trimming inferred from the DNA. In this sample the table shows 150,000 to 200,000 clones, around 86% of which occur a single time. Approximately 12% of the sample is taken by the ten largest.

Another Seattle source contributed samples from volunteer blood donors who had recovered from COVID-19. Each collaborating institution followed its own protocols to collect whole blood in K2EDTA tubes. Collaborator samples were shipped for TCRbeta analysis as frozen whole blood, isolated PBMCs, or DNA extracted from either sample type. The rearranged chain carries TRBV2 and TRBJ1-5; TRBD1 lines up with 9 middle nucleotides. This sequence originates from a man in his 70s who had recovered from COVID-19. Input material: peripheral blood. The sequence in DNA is TGTGCCAGCAGCCCCGGACAGGGGCATCAGCCCCAGCATTTT. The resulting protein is CASSPGQGHQPQHF. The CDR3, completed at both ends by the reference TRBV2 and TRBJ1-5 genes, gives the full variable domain EPEVTQTPSHQVTQMGQEVILRCVPISNHLYFYWYRQILGQKVEFLVSFYNNEISEKSEIFDDQFSVERPDGSNFTLKIRSTKLEDSAMYFCASSPGQGHQPQHFGDGTRLSIL.